Only one count was recorded for the clone carrying this T cell receptor beta chain. The sample belongs to a study of blood T cell repertoires in COVID-19. Study as a whole: Acute and convalescent COVID-19 specimens originated in the United States, Italy and Spain. T cells, B-cell-depleted T cells, or PBMCs provided the cDNA or gDNA that served as material.

Authors' analysis steps: Cell counts per sample came from amplifying reference gene primers. Only in-frame clones appear in the TCRdb table, and some are missing; sequencing was by immunoSEQ multiplex PCR. The V and J calls and clone size were taken over from that table, and D and trimming were inferred from the DNA. The table lists roughly 70,000 clones, around 87% of them singletons. V lost 3 bases and J lost 2, with 15 bases in between. The CDR3 is 16 residues long. Looked up from germline, CDR1 is SNHLY and CDR2 is FYNNEI. The receptor was isolated from a woman aged 80 or older with active or convalescent COVID-19. Specimen: peripheral blood. The chain uses TRBV2 and TRBJ2-3, with D possibly TRBD2 on 6 matching bases. The DNA of the CDR3 is TGTGCCAGCAGTGATAAGGCGGGGCCATACACAGATACGCAGTATTTT. It codes for CASSDKAGPYTDTQYF. Variable domain in full (rest from reference TRBV2 and TRBJ2-3): EPEVTQTPSHQVTQMGQEVILRCVPISNHLYFYWYRQILGQKVEFLVSFYNNEISEKSEIFDDQFSVERPDGSNFTLKIRSTKLEDSAMYFCASSDKAGPYTDTQYFGPGTRLTVL.